Each of the 23 T cell receptor beta chains below was sequenced from the same sample in a study of OX40 agonist ivuxolimab in advanced cancers. Clones were read by immunoSEQ multiplex PCR, and TCRdb kept only the in-frame ones, dropping some. The sample holds fewer than 95,000 clones, 80% to 95% seen once. Source: CD4+ or CD8+ T cells sorted from blood, taken in a trial of the OX40 agonist ivuxolimab. The source is an adult with an advanced solid tumor such as melanoma, head and neck, liver or kidney cancer.

This chain links TRBV18 with TRBJ1-3; D uncertain. Germline assignment: CDR1 KGHSH and CDR2 LQKENI. V was clipped by 4 bases and J by 8 bases, with 6 bases between them. The CDR3 is 11 amino acids. CDR3 nucleotides: TGTGCCAGCTCACGGCAAGACACCATATATTTT. Translating it yields CASSRQDTIYF.

V gene TRBV5-6 combines with J gene TRBJ1-4; D ambiguous. There are 13 residues in the CDR3. Trimming pared 2 bases from V and 5 bases from J, leaving 7 bases between. The germline V gene has CDR1 SGHDT and CDR2 YYEEEE. The CDR3 DNA reads as TGTGCCAGCAGCTTTGGACGAAATGAAAAACTGTTTTTT. Its translation is CASSFGRNEKLFF. Together with reference TRBV5-6 and TRBJ1-4, the CDR3 gives the full variable domain: DAGVTQSPTHLIKTRGQQVTLRCSPKSGHDTVSWYQQALGQGPQFIFQYYEEEERQRGNFPDRFSGHQFPNYSSELNVNALLLGDSALYLCASSFGRNEKLFFGSGTQLSVL.

J is TRBJ2-2 and V is TRBV6-5; 8 bases align to TRBD1. This CDR3 is 14 amino acids long. The V gene end was trimmed by 6 bases and the J gene end by 8 bases; junction bases not matched to a gene: 8. Per the germline V gene, CDR1 is MNHEY and CDR2 is SVGAGI. DNA for the CDR3: TGTGCCAGCAGGGACAGGGCGTCCAGGGGGGAGCTGTTTTTT. This sequence encodes CASRDRASRGELFF.

The chain has TRBV2 and TRBJ2-3; no clear D gene. Germline V lookup: CDR1 SNHLY, CDR2 FYNNEI. The length of the CDR3 is 11 residues. V was pared by 4 bases and J by 6 bases, with 5 bases between. The CDR3 here is CASSVSDTQYF. The CDR3 DNA follows: TGTGCCAGCAGTGTCAGTGATACGCAGTATTTT.

The chain carries TRBV2 and TRBJ1-2, with D uncertain. The V gene's germline CDR1 is SNHLY and CDR2 FYNNEI. This CDR3 region has 13 residues. V was cut by 8 bases and J by 8 bases, with 18 bases left in between. The DNA for the CDR3 is TGTGCCAGCCGGCGGGTGGAGTCTCGAGGCTACACCTTC. Protein: CASRRVESRGYTF.

The rearrangement joins TRBV4-1 to TRBJ1-2; D possibly corresponds to TRBD1 (6 bases). V lost 5 bases to trimming and J lost 8 bases, with 21 bases between them. Per germline, CDR1 MGHRA and CDR2 YSYEKL. This CDR3 is 15 amino acids long. The CDR3 region has the DNA TGCGCCAGCAGCTCTGAGGGCCAGGGGTATGGAGGCTACACCTTC. This gives the protein CASSSEGQGYGGYTF.

The chain links TRBV6-5 to TRBJ2-7; 12 bases map to TRBD1. Per the germline V gene, CDR1 is MNHEY and CDR2 is SVGAGI. V shed 1 base, J shed 1 base, and the junction held 2 bases outside the gene matches. CDR3 length: 16 amino acids. CDR3 nucleotides: TGTGCCAGCAGTTACTGGGGACAGGGGGCTTCCTACGAGCAGTACTTC. Translating it yields CASSYWGQGASYEQYF.

This chain uses TRBV18 with TRBJ2-2, with TRBD1 matching over 7 bases. Trimming at V came to 2 bases and at J to 1 base, leaving 10 bases not matched to a gene. The V gene's germline CDR1 is KGHSH and CDR2 LQKENI. This CDR3 is 18 amino acids long. CDR3 nucleotide sequence: TGTGCCAGCTCACCAAAGGGGACCGGGACAGTGAACACCGGGGAGCTGTTTTTT. Translated: CASSPKGTGTVNTGELFF.

This chain uses TRBV28 with TRBJ1-4, with D possibly TRBD1 on 6 matching bases. This CDR3 spans 13 amino acids. Germline lookup yields CDR1 MDHEN and CDR2 SYDVKM. Deletions cut 7 bases from V and 8 bases from J, with 14 bases between. The CDR3 DNA reads TGTGCCAGCAAGGGGGGGGTGGAAGAAAAACTGTTTTTT. It translates to CASKGGVEEKLFF.

V gene TRBV7-8 combines with J gene TRBJ1-6, with D uncertain. Trimming took off 1 base at V and 14 bases at J, with 21 bases between the two ends. The germline gives CDR1 SGHVS, CDR2 FQNEAQ. The CDR3 contains 16 residues. CDR3 DNA sequence: TGTGCCAGCAGCTTAGGTAGCAACGGGAACTCGGGGACCCTCCACTTT. Translated: CASSLGSNGNSGTLHF.

V gene TRBV4-2 combines with J gene TRBJ1-6; no definite D call. V shed 3 bases and J shed 8 bases, with 11 bases lying between them. In germline, CDR1 is LGHNA, CDR2 YNFKEQ. CDR3 length: 14 amino acids. CDR3 in DNA: TGTGCCAGCAGCCAGGAACACGGGGATTCACCCCTCCACTTT. Translating it yields CASSQEHGDSPLHF.

The V and J genes are TRBV28 and TRBJ2-3, with 10 bases that match TRBD2. CDR1 is MDHEN and CDR2 is SYDVKM in the germline V gene. This CDR3 is built from 14 residues. Trimming took 8 bases from V and 2 from J; bases not matched to a gene: 4. For the CDR3, the DNA is TGTGCCAGCTCTAGCGGGGGCCCCACAGATACGCAGTATTTT. Translating it yields CASSSGGPTDTQYF.

The chain carries TRBV4-1 and TRBJ1-2; 9 bases map to TRBD1. Germline values: CDR1 MGHRA, CDR2 YSYEKL. The CDR3 covers 14 residues. The V segment lost 0 bases and the J segment 7 bases; nucleotides outside the gene matches: 3. As DNA, the CDR3 is TGCGCCAGCAGCCAAGAACAGGGGGCTCGTGGCTACACCTTC. Translated: CASSQEQGARGYTF.

The rearrangement uses TRBV7-2 and TRBJ2-2, with 10 bases matching TRBD1. This CDR3 comprises 18 residues. J was trimmed by 1 base and V by 1 base; bases with no gene match: 6. Germline CDR1 reads SGHTA; CDR2 reads FQGNSA. The CDR3 DNA is TGTGCCAGCAGCTTAGATAGCTGGACAGGGGGGAACACCGGGGAGCTGTTTTTT. It is translated as CASSLDSWTGGNTGELFF.

This sequence joins TRBV27 and TRBJ2-2; D possibly corresponds to TRBD2 (7 bases). Germline CDR1 and CDR2: MNHEY and SMNVEV (reference sequence). V was cut by 3 bases and J by 1 base, with 12 bases left in between. The CDR3 length is 16 residues. CDR3 nucleotide sequence: TGTGCCAGCAGTTTTGTAGGGGGGGAGAACACCGGGGAGCTGTTTTTT. Protein product: CASSFVGGENTGELFF.

This rearrangement joins TRBV11-2 to TRBJ1-2; D is unclear. Germline V gene sequence: CDR1 SGHAT, CDR2 FQNNGV. The CDR3 runs to 14 residues. V shed 3 bases and J shed 0 bases, with 8 bases lying between them. The CDR3 sequence is CASSFLGANYGYTF. The CDR3 coding sequence is TGTGCCAGCAGCTTCTTGGGTGCTAACTATGGCTACACCTTC.

In this sample, this clone turned up a few times. The chain employs TRBV4-2 and TRBJ1-5, with D maybe TRBD1 (5 bases). Trimming took off 0 bases at V and 0 bases at J, with 12 bases between the two ends. CDR1 is LGHNA and CDR2 is YNFKEQ in the germline V gene. This CDR3 has 17 amino acids. DNA of the CDR3: TGTGCCAGCAGCCAAGAGGCACAGGTCAATAGCAATCAGCCCCAGCATTTT. Its protein is CASSQEAQVNSNQPQHF.

Only one count was recorded for this clone. This chain links TRBV2 with TRBJ1-4; unclear D gene. The CDR3 spans 15 residues. The ends were cut back, 7 bases at V and 5 bases at J, with 17 bases in the middle. Germline CDR1 and CDR2: SNHLY and FYNNEI. The CDR3 loop is CASILQGVANEKLFF. The CDR3 bases are TGTGCCAGCATCCTCCAAGGCGTGGCGAATGAAAAACTGTTTTTT.

The rearrangement uses TRBV5-1 and TRBJ2-2; 8 bases match TRBD2. V lost 2 bases, J lost 1 base, and 4 bases stayed unmatched. This CDR3 spans 16 amino acids. CDR1 and CDR2 (germline): SGHRS, YFSETQ. Here the CDR3 DNA reads TGCGCCAGCAGCTTTTTTACTAGCGGGAACACCGGGGAGCTGTTTTTT. Protein product: CASSFFTSGNTGELFF.

The rearrangement links TRBV6-5 to TRBJ2-7; a weak D match, TRBD2 (6 bases). The CDR3 consists of 15 residues. Looked up from germline, CDR1 is MNHEY and CDR2 is SVGAGI. V lost 0 bases, J lost 3 bases, and 12 bases lay in between. CDR3: CASSYSGTYSYEQYF. In nucleotides, the CDR3 is TGTGCCAGCAGTTACTCTGGGACTTACAGCTACGAGCAGTACTTC.

The chain joins TRBV30 to TRBJ2-2, with 8 nucleotides matching TRBD2. The CDR3 covers 16 residues. The ends lost 6 bases at V and 2 bases at J; junction bases unmatched: 11. Per the germline V gene, CDR1 is GTSNPN and CDR2 is SVGIG (reference sequence). In DNA form, the CDR3 reads TGTGCCTGCCCGCCGGGGGGGACCTTAAACACCGGGGAGCTGTTTTTT. The encoded protein is CACPPGGTLNTGELFF.

This clone was detected once. The V and J genes are TRBV28 and TRBJ2-3; D is unresolved. This CDR3 has 10 residues. Germline V CDR1 and CDR2: MDHEN, SYDVKM. Trimming left V 5 bases short and J 6 bases short, with 3 bases between. In DNA, the CDR3 is TGTGCCAGCAGTAGGGATACGCAGTATTTT. Translation gives CASSRDTQYF.

This clone was picked up a small number of times. The genes are TRBV18 and TRBJ2-1; a weak D match, TRBD1 (6 bases). The germline V gene has CDR1 KGHSH and CDR2 LQKENI. CDR3 length: 12 residues. Trimming took 5 bases from V and 10 from J, leaving 12 bases between them. As DNA, the CDR3 is TGTGCCAGCTCATCAGGGGCCTTGGAGCAGTTCTTC. Amino acids: CASSSGALEQFF.